This T cell receptor (beta chain) was obtained from a study of shared clonotypes between healthy human individuals. Whole-study results and caveats: The sampled material consisted only of blood, and tissue repertoires are likely to differ. Non-shared clonotypes showed lower generation probabilities than clonotypes common to all four donors. The authors expected sequencing depth to affect clonotype sharing among donors.

The method was immunoSEQ multiplex PCR; TCRdb's version includes in-frame clones alone and lacks a portion of them. The top ten hold around 1.1% of the sample, which has more than 2 million clones, roughly 94% seen once. Germline CDR1 and CDR2: SQVTM and ANQGSEA. The CDR3 is 15 residues long. J lost 0 bases, V lost 0 bases, and 1 base had no gene match. CD45RO-negative, CCR7-positively selected cells formed the naive CD8 fraction, excluding terminally differentiated effector memory CD45RA+ cells. Worth noting for this clone: What it binds is unknown.

V usage is TRBV29-1 and J usage is TRBJ2-7; the match to TRBD2 covers 11 bases. The sample comprised naive CD8+ T cells sorted from blood. The sequence came from a man aged 18 to 29 in good health. The CDR3 DNA is TGCAGCGTTGAAGATCTAGCGGGGGGCTCCTACGAGCAGTACTTC. This gives the protein CSVEDLAGGSYEQYF.